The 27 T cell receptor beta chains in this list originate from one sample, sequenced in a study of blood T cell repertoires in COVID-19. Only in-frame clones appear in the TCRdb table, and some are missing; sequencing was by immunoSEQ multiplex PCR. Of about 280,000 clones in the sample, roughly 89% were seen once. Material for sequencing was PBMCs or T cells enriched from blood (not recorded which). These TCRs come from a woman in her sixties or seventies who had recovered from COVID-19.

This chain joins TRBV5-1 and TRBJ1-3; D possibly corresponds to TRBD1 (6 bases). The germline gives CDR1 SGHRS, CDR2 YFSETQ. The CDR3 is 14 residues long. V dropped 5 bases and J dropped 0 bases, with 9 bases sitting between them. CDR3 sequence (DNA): TGCGCCAGCAGGCTGACAGGCTCTGGAAACACCATATATTTT. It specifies CASRLTGSGNTIYF.

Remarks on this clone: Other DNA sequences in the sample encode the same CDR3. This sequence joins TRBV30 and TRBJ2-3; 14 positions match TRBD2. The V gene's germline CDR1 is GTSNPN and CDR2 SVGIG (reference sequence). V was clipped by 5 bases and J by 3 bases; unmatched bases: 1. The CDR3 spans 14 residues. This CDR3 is CAWRLAGGTDTQYF. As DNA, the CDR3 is TGTGCCTGGCGACTAGCGGGGGGGACAGATACGCAGTATTTT.

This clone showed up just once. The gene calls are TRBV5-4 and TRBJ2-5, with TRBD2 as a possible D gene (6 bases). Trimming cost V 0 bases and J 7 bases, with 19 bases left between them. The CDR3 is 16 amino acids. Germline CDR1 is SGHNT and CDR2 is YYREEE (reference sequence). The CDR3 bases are TGTGCCAGCAGCTTGGGAGGGAGGAATTGGGTCGGGACCCAGTACTTC. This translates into CASSLGGRNWVGTQYF.

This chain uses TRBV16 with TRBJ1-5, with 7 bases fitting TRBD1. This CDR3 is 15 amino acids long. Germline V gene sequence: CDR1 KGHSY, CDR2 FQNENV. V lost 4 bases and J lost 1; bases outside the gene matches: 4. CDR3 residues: CASSPRGKSNQPQHF. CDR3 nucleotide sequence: TGTGCCAGCAGCCCCAGGGGGAAAAGCAATCAGCCCCAGCATTTT.

The CDR3, as DNA: TGTGCCAGCAGCCAACAGGGGAGGCCCGCTCAGCCCCAGCATTTT. It yields the protein CASSQQGRPAQPQHF. This chain links TRBV7-9 with TRBJ1-5, with 7 bases lining up with TRBD1. J gave up 6 bases and V 5 bases, and 10 bases lay outside the gene matches. The CDR3 is 15 amino acids. The germline V gene encodes CDR1 SEHNR and CDR2 FQNEAQ (reference sequence).

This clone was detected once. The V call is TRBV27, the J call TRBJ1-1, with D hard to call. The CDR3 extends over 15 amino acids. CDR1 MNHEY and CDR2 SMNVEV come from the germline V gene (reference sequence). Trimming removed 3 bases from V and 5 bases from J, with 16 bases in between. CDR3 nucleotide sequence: TGTGCCAGCAGTTTCTCTCGGGCGGGAGGGACTGAAGCTTTCTTT. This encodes CASSFSRAGGTEAFF.

The CDR3 here is CASSWGHRGDQPQHF. The CDR3 bases are TGTGCCAGCAGTTGGGGCCACAGGGGCGATCAGCCCCAGCATTTT. The chain employs TRBV27 and TRBJ1-5; 7 nucleotides line up with TRBD1. The trim removed 4 bases at V and 5 bases at J, leaving 8 bases unmatched. Looked up from germline, CDR1 is MNHEY and CDR2 is SMNVEV (reference sequence). The CDR3 is 15 residues long.

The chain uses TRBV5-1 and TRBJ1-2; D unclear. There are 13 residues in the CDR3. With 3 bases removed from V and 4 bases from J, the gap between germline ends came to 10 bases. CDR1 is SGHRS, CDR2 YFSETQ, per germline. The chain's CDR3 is CASSSEGSYGYTF. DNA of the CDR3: TGCGCCAGCAGCTCGGAGGGTAGCTATGGCTACACCTTC.

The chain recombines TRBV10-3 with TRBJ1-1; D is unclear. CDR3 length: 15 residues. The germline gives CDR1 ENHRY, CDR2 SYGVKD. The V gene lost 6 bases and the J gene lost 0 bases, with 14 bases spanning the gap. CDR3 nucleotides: TGTGCCATCAGCATGGGCAAAGCCATGAACACTGAAGCTTTCTTT. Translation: CAISMGKAMNTEAFF.

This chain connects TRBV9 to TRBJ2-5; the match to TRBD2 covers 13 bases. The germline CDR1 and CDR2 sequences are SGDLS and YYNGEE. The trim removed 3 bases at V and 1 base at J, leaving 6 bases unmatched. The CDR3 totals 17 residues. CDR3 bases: TGTGCCAGCAGCGCAACCCGGACTAGCGGGGGCCAAGAGACCCAGTACTTC. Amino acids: CASSATRTSGGQETQYF.

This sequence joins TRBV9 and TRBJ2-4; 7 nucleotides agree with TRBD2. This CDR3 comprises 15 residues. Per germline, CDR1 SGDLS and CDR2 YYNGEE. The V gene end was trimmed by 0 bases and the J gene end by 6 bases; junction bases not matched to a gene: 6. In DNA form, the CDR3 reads TGTGCCAGCAGCGTAGGGGGCGGGAGTTTAAACATTCAGTACTTC. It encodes CASSVGGGSLNIQYF.

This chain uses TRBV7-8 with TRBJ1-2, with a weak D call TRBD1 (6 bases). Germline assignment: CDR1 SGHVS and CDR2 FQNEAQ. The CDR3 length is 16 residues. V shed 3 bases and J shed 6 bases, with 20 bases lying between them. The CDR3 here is CASSLGSALGADGYTF. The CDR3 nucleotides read TGTGCCAGCAGCTTGGGGTCGGCCTTGGGGGCAGATGGCTACACCTTC.

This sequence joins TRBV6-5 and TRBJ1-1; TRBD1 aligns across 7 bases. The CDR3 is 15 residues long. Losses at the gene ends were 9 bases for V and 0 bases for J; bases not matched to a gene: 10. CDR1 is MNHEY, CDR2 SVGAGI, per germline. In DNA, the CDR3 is TGTGCCAGTACTATTGGGGACAGCATGAACACTGAAGCTTTCTTT. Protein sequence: CASTIGDSMNTEAFF.

Written as DNA, the CDR3 is TGCGCCAGCAGCCCGGGACTAGCGGGGGTAGAGGAGCAGTACTTC. Translating gives CASSPGLAGVEEQYF. V and J are TRBV5-1 and TRBJ2-7; TRBD2 matches 14 bases. The CDR3 consists of 15 residues. The germline CDR1 and CDR2 sequences are SGHRS and YFSETQ. The V segment lost 4 bases and the J segment 7 bases; nucleotides outside the gene matches: 7.

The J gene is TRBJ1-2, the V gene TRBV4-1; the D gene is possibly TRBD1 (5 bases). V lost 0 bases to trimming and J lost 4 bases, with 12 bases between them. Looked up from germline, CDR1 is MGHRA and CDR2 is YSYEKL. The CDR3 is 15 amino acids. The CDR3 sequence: CASSQDSLDSYGYTF. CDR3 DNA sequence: TGCGCCAGCAGCCAAGATAGTTTAGACAGCTATGGCTACACCTTC.

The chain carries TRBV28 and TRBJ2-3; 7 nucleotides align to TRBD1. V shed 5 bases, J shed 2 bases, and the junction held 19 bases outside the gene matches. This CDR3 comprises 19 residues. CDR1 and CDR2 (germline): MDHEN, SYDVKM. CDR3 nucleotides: TGTGCCAGCAGTCTCCCCTCTGGGACAGTAACCCGCAACACAGATACGCAGTATTTT. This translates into CASSLPSGTVTRNTDTQYF.

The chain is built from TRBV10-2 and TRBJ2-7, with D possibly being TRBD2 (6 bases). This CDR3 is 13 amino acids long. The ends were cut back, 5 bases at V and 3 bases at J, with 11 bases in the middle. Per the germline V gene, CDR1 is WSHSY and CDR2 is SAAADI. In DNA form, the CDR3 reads TGCGCCAGCAGTAGGCCGGGAGACTACGAGCAGTACTTC. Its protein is CASSRPGDYEQYF.

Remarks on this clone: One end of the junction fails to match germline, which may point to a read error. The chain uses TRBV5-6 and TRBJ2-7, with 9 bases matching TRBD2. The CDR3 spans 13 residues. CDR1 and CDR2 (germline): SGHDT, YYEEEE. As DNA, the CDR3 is TGTGCCAGCACCGCGGGGACTAGCCTCCCTAGGGACTTC. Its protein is CASTAGTSLPRDF.

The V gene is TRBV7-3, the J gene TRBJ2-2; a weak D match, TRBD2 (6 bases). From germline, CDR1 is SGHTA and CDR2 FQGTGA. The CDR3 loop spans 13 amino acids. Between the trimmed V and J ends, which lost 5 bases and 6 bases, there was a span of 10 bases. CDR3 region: CASSRVAAGELFF. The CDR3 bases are TGTGCCAGCAGCCGGGTAGCGGCCGGGGAGCTGTTTTTT.

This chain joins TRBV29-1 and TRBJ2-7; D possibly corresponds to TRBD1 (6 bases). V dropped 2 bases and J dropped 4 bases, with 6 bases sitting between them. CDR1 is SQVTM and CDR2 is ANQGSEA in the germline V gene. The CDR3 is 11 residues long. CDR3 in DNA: TGCAGCGTTGAACAGGGGTACGAGCAGTACTTC. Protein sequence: CSVEQGYEQYF.

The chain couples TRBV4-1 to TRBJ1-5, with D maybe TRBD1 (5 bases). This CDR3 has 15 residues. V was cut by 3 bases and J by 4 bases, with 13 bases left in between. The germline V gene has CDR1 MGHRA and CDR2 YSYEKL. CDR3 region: CASSQDGAGNQPQHF. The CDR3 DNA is TGCGCCAGCAGCCAGGACGGGGCGGGAAATCAGCCCCAGCATTTT.

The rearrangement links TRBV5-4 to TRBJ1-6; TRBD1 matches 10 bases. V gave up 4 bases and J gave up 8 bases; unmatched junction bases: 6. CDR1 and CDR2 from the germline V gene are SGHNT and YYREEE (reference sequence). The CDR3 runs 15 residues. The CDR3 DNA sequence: TGTGCCAGCAGCCGACAGGGGGCCGGGGATTCACCCCTCCACTTT. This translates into CASSRQGAGDSPLHF.

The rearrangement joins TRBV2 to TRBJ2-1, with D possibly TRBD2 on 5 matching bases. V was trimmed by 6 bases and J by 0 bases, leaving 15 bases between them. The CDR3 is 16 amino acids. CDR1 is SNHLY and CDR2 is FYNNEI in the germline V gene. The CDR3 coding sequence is TGTGCCAGCAGGTGGATCGAAGCGGCCTCCTACAATGAGCAGTTCTTC. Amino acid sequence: CASRWIEAASYNEQFF.

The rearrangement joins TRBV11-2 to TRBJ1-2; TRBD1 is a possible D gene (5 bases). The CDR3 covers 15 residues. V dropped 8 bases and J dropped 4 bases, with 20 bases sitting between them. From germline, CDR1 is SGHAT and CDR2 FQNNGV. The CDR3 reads CASSSPGEGVYGYTF. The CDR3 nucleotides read TGTGCCAGCTCATCCCCGGGGGAAGGAGTCTATGGCTACACCTTC.

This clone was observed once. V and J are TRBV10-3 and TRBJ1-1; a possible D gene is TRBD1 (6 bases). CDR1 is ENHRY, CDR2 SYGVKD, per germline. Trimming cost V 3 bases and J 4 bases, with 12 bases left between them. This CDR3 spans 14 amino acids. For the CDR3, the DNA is TGTGCCATCAGTGAAACCAGGGGCGGCACTGAAGCTTTCTTT. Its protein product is CAISETRGGTEAFF.

CDR3 DNA sequence: TGTGCCTGGAGTGTTGTATATGGCTACACCTTC. It translates to CAWSVVYGYTF. The rearrangement uses TRBV30 and TRBJ1-2; no firm D call. The V and J ends lost 0 bases and 5 bases respectively, with 4 bases between them. The CDR3 contains 11 residues. Germline V CDR1 and CDR2: GTSNPN, SVGIG (reference sequence).

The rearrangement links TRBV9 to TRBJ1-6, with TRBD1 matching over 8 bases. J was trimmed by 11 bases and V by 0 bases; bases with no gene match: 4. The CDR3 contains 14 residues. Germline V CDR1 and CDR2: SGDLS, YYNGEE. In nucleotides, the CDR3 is TGTGCCAGCAGCGTAGGGACAGGGATGCCACCCCTCCACTTT. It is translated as CASSVGTGMPPLHF. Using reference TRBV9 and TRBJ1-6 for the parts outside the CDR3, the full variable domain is DSGVTQTPKHLITATGQRVTLRCSPRSGDLSVYWYQQSLDQGLQFLIQYYNGEERAKGNILERFSAQQFPDLHSELNLSSLELGDSALYFCASSVGTGMPPLHFGNGTRLTVT.